The clone carrying this TCR beta chain was seen at least ten times. As yet, its antigen is unknown. Each CDR3 protein gets one entry after TCRdb re-called the RT-PCR reads with MiXCR. The table records about 700,000 distinct CDR3 sequences, less than 15% of them present only once. This specimen comes from a study of response to subunit inactivated influenza vaccine. Findings and limits, study-wide: With each seasonal influenza vaccination, the authors suggested, few new T cells are recruited.

V lost 3 bases and J 0 bases, leaving 8 bases between the germline ends. The length of the CDR3 is 14 residues. This TCR was recovered from a man aged 50-60 years who received an inactivated influenza vaccine. The rearrangement joins TRBV12-3 or TRBV12-4 to TRBJ2-5; perhaps TRBD2 as D (5 bases). The sample was PBMCs from blood, taken approximately 15 days before vaccination. The CDR3 reads CASSFLLDQETQYF. CDR3 nucleotide sequence: TGTGCCAGCAGTTTTTTACTAGACCAAGAGACCCAGTACTTC.